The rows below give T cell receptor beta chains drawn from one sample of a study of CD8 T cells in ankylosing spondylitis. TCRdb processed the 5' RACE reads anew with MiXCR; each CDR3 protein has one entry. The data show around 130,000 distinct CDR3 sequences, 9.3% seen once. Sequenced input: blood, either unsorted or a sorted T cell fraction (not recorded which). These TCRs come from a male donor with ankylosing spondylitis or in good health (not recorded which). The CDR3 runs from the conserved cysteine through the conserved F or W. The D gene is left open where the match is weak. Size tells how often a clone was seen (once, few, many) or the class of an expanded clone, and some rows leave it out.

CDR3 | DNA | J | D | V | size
CASSLASQGAGTEAFF | TGCGCCAGCAGCTTGGCATCGCAGGGGGCAGGGACTGAAGCTTTCTTT | TRBJ1-1 | TRBD1 | TRBV5-1 | -
CSASRREEGTGELFF | TGCAGTGCTAGTAGGCGGGAGGAAGGGACCGGGGAGCTGTTTTTT | TRBJ2-2 | TRBD2 | TRBV20-1 | many
CASSKFPRETQYF | TGTGCCAGCAGCAAGTTCCCTCGGGAGACCCAGTACTTC | TRBJ2-5 | - | TRBV21-1 | many
CASSLGRGSGSSYEQYF | TGTGCCAGCAGCTTAGGAAGGGGGAGCGGGAGCTCCTACGAGCAGTACTTC | TRBJ2-7 | TRBD2 | TRBV7-2 | many
CASSPERFPYEQYF | TGTGCCAGCTCACCGGAAAGATTTCCCTACGAGCAGTACTTC | TRBJ2-7 | - | TRBV18 | -
CASGTGYENYNEQFF | TGTGCCAGTGGGACAGGGTATGAGAATTACAATGAGCAGTTCTTC | TRBJ2-1 | TRBD1 | TRBV19 | many
CASSSSGSSYEQYF | TGTGCCAGCAGCTCCAGCGGCAGCTCCTACGAGCAGTACTTC | TRBJ2-7 | - | TRBV7-2 | many
CASSLSRLTQETQYF | TGTGCCAGCAGCTTATCCAGGCTAACCCAAGAGACCCAGTACTTC | TRBJ2-5 | - | TRBV7-9 | many
CAIRGTGREVEGYTF | TGTGCCATCAGGGGGACAGGTCGGGAGGTCGAGGGCTACACCTTC | TRBJ1-2 | TRBD1 | TRBV10-3 | many
CSSSPGFTYNEQFF | TGCAGTTCGAGCCCGGGGTTCACCTACAATGAGCAGTTCTTC | TRBJ2-1 | - | TRBV20-1 | many
CASSFFRGDFQYF | TGTGCCAGCAGTTTCTTTAGGGGTGATTTTCAGTACTTC | TRBJ2-4 | - | TRBV28 | few
CASSLAGGTNEKLFF | TGTGCCAGCAGCCTAGCAGGGGGCACTAATGAAAAACTGTTTTTT | TRBJ1-4 | TRBD1 | TRBV7-2 | -
CSARVSGRSSSYNEQFF | TGCAGTGCTAGAGTTAGCGGGAGGTCCAGCTCCTACAATGAGCAGTTCTTC | TRBJ2-1 | TRBD2 | TRBV20-1 | many
CASSYSKEYNEQFF | TGTGCCAGCAGTTACTCGAAAGAGTACAATGAGCAGTTCTTC | TRBJ2-1 | - | TRBV6-2/TRBV6-3 | many
CASSLRDGGKTQYF | TGTGCCAGCAGCTTAAGGGATGGGGGAAAGACCCAGTACTTC | TRBJ2-5 | - | TRBV7-8 | few
CASSYRDVGLESSGSLTDTQYF | TGTGCCAGCAGCTACCGCGACGTCGGCCTGGAGTCTAGCGGGAGCCTCACAGATACGCAGTATTTT | TRBJ2-3 | TRBD2 | TRBV7-3 | many
CASSETGATEAFF | TGTGCCAGCAGTGAGACAGGAGCCACTGAAGCTTTCTTT | TRBJ1-1 | - | TRBV25-1 | few
CASSPLRSSGSYEQYF | TGTGCCAGCAGTCCGCTCCGATCTAGCGGGAGTTACGAGCAGTACTTC | TRBJ2-7 | TRBD2 | TRBV28 | many
CASSPPPGGTEAFF | TGTGCCAGCTCACCACCTCCGGGTGGAACTGAAGCTTTCTTT | TRBJ1-1 | - | TRBV18 | few
CASSLYETRSSYEQYF | TGCGCCAGCAGCTTGTACGAGACTAGAAGCTCCTACGAGCAGTACTTC | TRBJ2-7 | - | TRBV5-1 | many
CASSQHENFIQGGQQETQYF | TGTGCCAGCAGCCAACATGAAAATTTTATCCAGGGGGGGCAGCAAGAGACCCAGTACTTC | TRBJ2-5 | - | TRBV3-1 | -
CATVPGREETQYF | TGTGCCACGGTGCCCGGGAGGGAAGAGACCCAGTACTTC | TRBJ2-5 | TRBD2 | TRBV24-1 | many
CAITTVGSGELFF | TGTGCCATCACCACCGTAGGATCCGGGGAGCTGTTTTTT | TRBJ2-2 | - | TRBV10-3 | many
CSARGTSGRKGDTQYF | TGCAGTGCTAGGGGGACTAGCGGGAGGAAGGGAGATACGCAGTATTTT | TRBJ2-3 | TRBD2 | TRBV20-1 | few
CASSTGGDGNQPQHF | TGTGCCAGCAGTACAGGGGGCGACGGCAATCAGCCCCAGCATTTT | TRBJ1-5 | TRBD1 | TRBV28 | many
CASSLTGLGVGTDTQYF | TGTGCCAGCAGCTTAACGGGGCTAGGGGTTGGCACAGATACGCAGTATTTT | TRBJ2-3 | - | TRBV7-3 | many
CSAHRPNNNEQFF | TGCAGTGCCCATCGACCAAATAACAATGAGCAGTTCTTC | TRBJ2-1 | - | TRBV20-1 | few
CASSGETTPNEQFF | TGTGCCAGTAGTGGGGAGACAACCCCCAATGAGCAGTTCTTC | TRBJ2-1 | - | TRBV19 | many
CASSDGGLAGARSYNEQFF | TGTGCCAGCAGTGATGGCGGACTAGCGGGAGCGCGGTCCTACAATGAGCAGTTCTTC | TRBJ2-1 | TRBD2 | TRBV28 | many
CSARDTSGPADTQYF | TGCAGTGCTAGAGATACTAGCGGGCCGGCAGATACGCAGTATTTT | TRBJ2-3 | TRBD2 | TRBV20-1 | many
CASSPNGPGANVLTF | TGTGCCAGCAGCCCCAATGGTCCTGGGGCCAACGTCCTGACTTTC | TRBJ2-6 | - | TRBV11-3 | -
CASSKTDTWDEQFF | TGCGCCAGCAGCAAAACAGACACCTGGGATGAGCAGTTCTTC | TRBJ2-1 | - | TRBV5-1 | many
CASSLDRAAAYNEQFF | TGTGCCAGCAGCTTGGATCGGGCGGCTGCCTACAATGAGCAGTTCTTC | TRBJ2-1 | - | TRBV5-5 | many
CSARDSARGNYGYTF | TGCAGTGCTAGAGATTCGGCGAGGGGTAACTATGGCTACACCTTC | TRBJ1-2 | - | TRBV20-1 | -
CASSSDRGPRNEQFF | TGTGCCAGCAGCTCCGACAGGGGCCCCCGGAATGAGCAGTTCTTC | TRBJ2-1 | TRBD1 | TRBV5-6 | many
CASSTRTTSTDTQYF | TGTGCCAGCAGCACCCGGACAACTAGCACAGATACGCAGTATTTT | TRBJ2-3 | - | TRBV7-2 | many
CASSQRTSGINNEQFF | TGCGCCAGCAGCCAAAGGACTAGCGGGATAAACAATGAGCAGTTCTTC | TRBJ2-1 | TRBD2 | TRBV4-3 | many
CASSLEPGKTYEQYF | TGTGCCAGCAGCTTAGAACCTGGCAAGACCTACGAGCAGTACTTC | TRBJ2-7 | - | TRBV7-2 | -
CASSSGVAQPQHF | TGTGCCAGCAGCTCCGGCGTAGCCCAGCCCCAGCATTTT | TRBJ1-5 | - | TRBV7-2 | -
CASLPDSIGNEQYF | TGTGCCAGCCTCCCAGACAGTATAGGTAACGAGCAGTACTTC | TRBJ2-7 | - | TRBV18 | many
CASTLRELAVSPYNEQFF | TGTGCCAGCACTCTCCGGGAACTAGCGGTTTCTCCCTACAATGAGCAGTTCTTC | TRBJ2-1 | TRBD2 | TRBV7-8 | -
CATNSGGGEQFF | TGTGCCACCAACTCAGGGGGCGGTGAGCAGTTCTTC | TRBJ2-1 | TRBD1 | TRBV24-1 | -
CASTARAYNSPLHF | TGTGCCAGCACGGCGCGGGCCTATAATTCACCCCTCCACTTT | TRBJ1-6 | - | TRBV9 | many